These T cell receptor beta chains were read from a single sample in a study of shared clonotypes between healthy human individuals. Produced via immunoSEQ multiplex PCR; TCRdb's table is partial and in-frame only. This sample carries around 2.5 million clones, over 85% of them seen once, and the ten largest clones take about 0.34%. The sequenced sample consisted of naive CD4+ T cells from PBMCs. All receptors come from a young man in good health. Some clones in this sample may be carry-over from other donors' samples. Both conserved end residues are part of each CDR3. A D gene is named only where the DNA matches it firmly. Not all rows give a size; the values are once, few, many and, for expanded clones, a class.

clone_size	cdr3_length	v_call	j_call	d_call	cdr3_aa	cdr3_nt
NA	15	TRBV18	TRBJ1-2	NA	CASSPTRGEGYGYTF	TGTGCCAGCTCACCAACGAGGGGTGAGGGGTATGGCTACACCTTC
NA	13	TRBV5-4	TRBJ2-7	NA	CASSVGLSYEQYF	TGTGCCAGCAGCGTGGGGCTCTCCTACGAGCAGTACTTC
once	15	TRBV4-1	TRBJ1-6	NA	CASSQEGGRNSPLHF	TGCGCCAGCAGCCAAGAGGGGGGGCGGAATTCACCCCTCCACTTT
once	14	TRBV7-2	TRBJ1-2	TRBD1	CASSLRGGDYGYTF	TGTGCCAGCAGCTTACGAGGGGGCGACTATGGCTACACCTTC
few	15	TRBV19	TRBJ1-4	TRBD1	CASSGMGQVFEKLFF	TGTGCCAGTAGTGGGATGGGACAGGTGTTTGAAAAACTGTTTTTT
NA	12	TRBV28	TRBJ2-1	TRBD2	CAISGMKNEQFF	TGTGCCATTAGCGGGATGAAAAATGAGCAGTTCTTC
NA	13	TRBV18	TRBJ1-5	NA	CASSSAGDQPQHF	TGTGCCAGCTCGTCAGCAGGGGATCAGCCCCAGCATTTT
NA	15	TRBV6-6	TRBJ2-2	NA	CASSSALGQMRELFF	TGTGCCAGCAGTTCTGCCCTAGGACAAATGCGGGAGCTGTTTTTT
NA	15	TRBV7-7	TRBJ2-2	TRBD2	CASSSPGTSTGELFF	TGTGCCAGCAGCTCCCCCGGGACTAGTACCGGGGAGCTGTTTTTT
NA	16	TRBV4-1	TRBJ2-5	TRBD2	CASSQSESGSWETQYF	TGCGCCAGCAGCCAATCCGAAAGCGGGAGTTGGGAGACCCAGTACTTC
few	16	TRBV7-9	TRBJ1-5	NA	CASSLTRRGLNQPQHF	TGTGCCAGCAGCTTAACCCGAAGGGGCCTCAATCAGCCCCAGCATTTT
NA	15	TRBV19	TRBJ2-3	NA	CASSMQGRGTDTQYF	TGTGCCAGTAGTATGCAGGGTCGAGGCACAGATACGCAGTATTTT
NA	15	TRBV18	TRBJ1-3	NA	CASSPPGGSGNTIYF	TGTGCCAGCTCACCACCAGGCGGGTCTGGAAACACCATATATTTT
NA	13	TRBV30	TRBJ1-5	NA	CAWTAGFNQPQHF	TGTGCCTGGACTGCCGGGTTTAATCAGCCCCAGCATTTT
NA	14	TRBV27	TRBJ1-1	NA	CASRGARGGTEAFF	TGTGCCAGCAGGGGGGCTCGTGGTGGCACTGAAGCTTTCTTT
NA	12	TRBV30	TRBJ2-1	NA	CAWRTAYNEQFF	TGTGCCTGGAGAACCGCTTACAATGAGCAGTTCTTC
once	17	TRBV18	TRBJ1-1	TRBD1	CASSPRGQGAMNTEAFF	TGTGCCAGCTCACCACGGGGACAGGGGGCCATGAACACTGAAGCTTTCTTT
NA	16	TRBV7-2	TRBJ2-3	TRBD2	CASSLILAGATDTQYF	TGTGCCAGCAGCTTAATACTAGCGGGAGCCACAGATACGCAGTATTTT
NA	12	TRBV6-1	TRBJ1-5	NA	CASSDSGQPQHF	TGTGCCAGCAGTGATTCTGGTCAGCCCCAGCATTTT
once	16	TRBV15	TRBJ1-3	NA	CATSRDGSITGNTIYF	TGTGCCACCAGCAGAGACGGCAGCATAACTGGAAACACCATATATTTT
NA	15	TRBV21-1	TRBJ2-7	NA	CASSKEVERSYEQYF	TGTGCCAGCAGCAAAGAGGTCGAGCGGTCCTACGAGCAGTACTTC
NA	13	TRBV15	TRBJ2-7	TRBD1	CATSREGQVEQYF	TGTGCCACCAGCAGAGAGGGACAGGTCGAGCAGTACTTC
NA	16	TRBV5-1	TRBJ2-1	TRBD2	CASTPGGGNSYNEQFF	TGCGCCAGCACCCCCGGGGGAGGGAACTCCTACAATGAGCAGTTCTTC
NA	14	TRBV6-1	TRBJ2-2	NA	CASRVGPNTGELFF	TGTGCCAGCAGAGTGGGACCGAACACCGGGGAGCTGTTTTTT
NA	18	TRBV21-1	TRBJ2-2	NA	CASSKGASGEEIPGELFF	TGTGCCAGCAGCAAAGGAGCTAGCGGGGAGGAAATCCCCGGGGAGCTGTTTTTT
NA	17	TRBV27	TRBJ1-2	TRBD1	CASSIRPGTGGRYGYTF	TGTGCCAGCAGTATTAGACCAGGGACAGGGGGTCGATATGGCTACACCTTC
NA	17	TRBV18	TRBJ2-2	NA	CASSPRSALANTGELFF	TGTGCCAGCTCACCACGTTCAGCCCTGGCGAACACCGGGGAGCTGTTTTTT
NA	16	TRBV25-1	TRBJ2-1	TRBD2	CASSESYWEGNNEQFF	TGTGCCAGCAGTGAATCGTATTGGGAGGGAAACAATGAGCAGTTCTTC
NA	15	TRBV6-5	TRBJ2-7	TRBD2	CASSYSGGNSYEQYF	TGTGCCAGCAGTTACTCGGGGGGGAACTCCTACGAGCAGTACTTC
NA	12	TRBV7-9	TRBJ2-5	NA	CASSFVGETQYF	TGTGCCAGCAGCTTTGTGGGAGAGACCCAGTACTTC
NA	13	TRBV27	TRBJ2-7	TRBD1	CASRRQGAYEQYF	TGTGCCAGCAGGCGACAGGGGGCCTACGAGCAGTACTTC
NA	13	TRBV6-6	TRBJ1-1	NA	CASSPTGNTEAFF	TGTGCCAGCAGTCCAACAGGAAACACTGAAGCTTTCTTT
NA	13	TRBV7-8	TRBJ2-1	NA	CASSLRATNEQFF	TGTGCCAGCAGCTTGCGGGCCACGAATGAGCAGTTCTTC
NA	13	TRBV11-2	TRBJ1-1	NA	CASAKGNLPEAFF	TGTGCCAGCGCAAAGGGTAATTTGCCTGAAGCTTTCTTT
NA	14	TRBV28	TRBJ2-7	TRBD2	CASSLAGGPREQYF	TGTGCCAGCAGTTTAGCGGGAGGGCCAAGGGAGCAGTACTTC
NA	15	TRBV10-3	TRBJ2-7	TRBD2	CAISESASGRNEQYF	TGTGCCATCAGTGAGTCAGCTAGCGGGAGGAACGAGCAGTACTTC
few	16	TRBV7-2	TRBJ1-1	NA	CASSRTGTLENTEAFF	TGTGCCAGCAGCCGAACAGGGACACTTGAGAACACTGAAGCTTTCTTT
NA	15	TRBV28	TRBJ2-5	NA	CASSSRGGMQETQYF	TGTGCCAGCAGTTCTCGTGGCGGGATGCAAGAGACCCAGTACTTC
NA	15	TRBV28	TRBJ2-7	NA	CASSDPGLGRREQYF	TGTGCCAGCAGTGATCCGGGACTCGGAAGACGCGAGCAGTACTTC
once	15	TRBV7-2	TRBJ2-1	NA	CASSLGRASYNEQFF	TGTGCCAGCAGCTTAGGTCGGGCTTCCTACAATGAGCAGTTCTTC
NA	16	TRBV6-5	TRBJ2-1	NA	CASSYSGIGRTNEQFF	TGTGCCAGCAGTTACTCTGGTATTGGGCGGACCAATGAGCAGTTCTTC
few	14	TRBV6-5	TRBJ2-5	TRBD1	CASGRTGGTQTQYF	TGTGCCAGCGGCCGGACAGGGGGCACGCAGACCCAGTACTTC
once	14	TRBV5-1	TRBJ2-1	NA	CASSRDRTYNEQFF	TGCGCCAGCAGCCGTGACAGAACTTACAATGAGCAGTTCTTC
NA	15	TRBV7-9	TRBJ2-7	TRBD2	CASSLRGLAVDEQYF	TGTGCCAGCAGCTTACGGGGACTAGCCGTCGACGAGCAGTACTTC
NA	14	TRBV18	TRBJ2-2	NA	CASSGLANTGELFF	TGTGCCAGCTCAGGTTTGGCGAACACCGGGGAGCTGTTTTTT
NA	13	TRBV5-1	TRBJ1-1	NA	CASSRTRNTEAFF	TGCGCCAGCAGCCGCACACGGAACACTGAAGCTTTCTTT
NA	15	TRBV6-6	TRBJ2-7	TRBD2	CASRVRAGGPYEQYF	TGTGCCAGCCGGGTAAGGGCGGGAGGGCCTTACGAGCAGTACTTC
NA	15	TRBV7-2	TRBJ2-1	TRBD2	CASSSLAAGHNEQFF	TGTGCCAGCAGCTCTCTAGCGGCAGGCCACAATGAGCAGTTCTTC
NA	17	TRBV12-5	TRBJ2-3	NA	CASGSGLAGPSTDTQYF	TGTGCTAGTGGTTCGGGTTTGGCGGGGCCCAGCACAGATACGCAGTATTTT
NA	15	TRBV5-1	TRBJ2-7	NA	CASSRGSGLAYEQYF	TGCGCCAGCAGCCGGGGGTCAGGGCTAGCCTACGAGCAGTACTTC
NA	9	TRBV20-1	TRBJ2-7	NA	CSARDPEVF	TGCAGTGCTAGGGACCCGGAGGTATTC